This TCR beta chain was profiled in a study of blood T cell repertoires in COVID-19. As for the study in general: Some COVID-19 samples were acute and others convalescent; all came from the United States, Italy and Spain. Sample material is recorded as cDNA or gDNA derived from T cells, B-cell-depleted T cells, or PBMCs.

Cohorts were based on clinical histories the participants reported. This CDR3 is built from 16 residues. V was clipped by 0 bases and J by 4 bases; unmatched bases: 7. Germline V gene sequence: CDR1 LGHDT, CDR2 YNNKEL (reference sequence). Only in-frame clones appear in the TCRdb table, and some are missing; sequencing was by immunoSEQ multiplex PCR. The sample carries approximately 300,000 clones, approximately 81% recorded once. This chain joins TRBV3-1 (or the pseudogene TRBV3-2) and TRBJ2-3; 7 bases line up with TRBD2. This TCR was sampled from a woman in her 30s who had been exposed to COVID-19. The sample taken for sequencing was PBMCs or T cells enriched from blood (not recorded which). CDR3 DNA: TGTGCCAGCAGCCAAGAGGGGAGCGGGACCTCAGATACGCAGTATTTT. Amino acid sequence: CASSQEGSGTSDTQYF.